This is a list of T cell receptor beta chains from one sample in a study of T-cell memory formation after mild COVID-19. TCRdb recomputed calls from the 5' RACE reads with MiXCR, one row per CDR3 protein. The table has 150,000 to 200,000 distinct CDR3 sequences, 15% to 20% seen once. The sample comprised PBMCs or a T cell subset sorted from them (not recorded which). The receptors originated from an adult woman who had mild COVID-19 (a few samples of this study predate the infection). Cell type and time point are not known. Each CDR3 is given with its conserved first and last residue. A D gene is named only where the DNA matches it firmly. Clone size is stated in some rows and not others, as once, few, many or a class when expanded.

j_call v_call clone_size d_call cdr3_nt cdr3_aa
TRBJ2-1 TRBV12-3/TRBV12-4 - - TGTGCCAGCCACTCCTCCAATCTAGCCAATGAGCAGTTCTTC CASHSSNLANEQFF
TRBJ2-2 TRBV5-5 - - TGTGCCAGCAGCTTGGTGTCGGCCGGGGAGCTGTTTTTT CASSLVSAGELFF
TRBJ2-1 TRBV5-1 few TRBD1 TGCGCCAGCAGCTTGGAGGGACAGGGGGTATACAATGAGCAGTTCTTC CASSLEGQGVYNEQFF
TRBJ2-3 TRBV14 few TRBD1 TGTGCCAGCAGCCTTGGACAGGGTTTAGCGATCACAGATACGCAGTATTTT CASSLGQGLAITDTQYF
TRBJ2-7 TRBV29-1 few TRBD2 TGCAGCACCCCCGGGCCCCGGCCCCGTAGCGGGTCCTACGAGCAGTACTTC CSTPGPRPRSGSYEQYF
TRBJ2-1 TRBV11-2 - TRBD1 TGTGCCAGCAGCCCGGGGACAGGGGCTTACAATGAGCAGTTCTTC CASSPGTGAYNEQFF
TRBJ1-5 TRBV6-1 few - TGTGCCAGCAGTGGACAGGTTCAGCCCCAGCATTTT CASSGQVQPQHF
TRBJ2-1 TRBV24-1 - - TGTGCCACCAGTGCCCCCCCCCCGCTCAAGGGGGAGCAGTTCTTC CATSAPPPLKGEQFF
TRBJ2-4 TRBV27 many - TGTGCCAGCAGTTTGGAGGGGGCTAGAAACATTCAGTACTTC CASSLEGARNIQYF
TRBJ2-1 TRBV7-9 few TRBD1 TGTGCCAGCAGCTCAGGACAGGGGGCTGGAGATGAGCAGTTCTTC CASSSGQGAGDEQFF
TRBJ2-3 TRBV11-2 few TRBD2 TGTGCCAGCAGCGCGAGGACTAGCGGATACACAGATACGCAGTATTTT CASSARTSGYTDTQYF
TRBJ2-3 TRBV20-1 few TRBD1 TGCAGTGCCGCGACAGGGGGAAGGAGCACAGATACGCAGTATTTT CSAATGGRSTDTQYF
TRBJ1-1 TRBV5-4 few - TGTGCCAGCAGCTTGGAGGCAGGAATGAACACTGAAGCTTTCTTT CASSLEAGMNTEAFF
TRBJ1-6 TRBV20-1 - - TGCAGTGCTAGGAGCGGGGGGCCATATAATTCACCCCTCCACTTT CSARSGGPYNSPLHF
TRBJ2-7 TRBV7-2 - TRBD1 TGTGCCAGCAGCTTAGGGTCGGACAGGGGCTCCTACGAGCAGTACTTC CASSLGSDRGSYEQYF
TRBJ2-7 TRBV7-2 - - TGTGCCAGCAGCTTAGGAGGAGGTGGCCCTGCCTACGAGCAGTACTTC CASSLGGGGPAYEQYF
TRBJ1-2 TRBV6-6 few - TGTGCCAGCAGCCCCATAGGGTCATATGGCTACACCTTC CASSPIGSYGYTF
TRBJ2-2 TRBV7-9 many - TGTGCCAGCAGCTTCCGGTGGGCCGGGGAGCTGTTTTTT CASSFRWAGELFF
TRBJ1-1 TRBV29-1 - TRBD1 TGCAGCGTGTTGAAAGACAGGGTTGTCACTGAAGCTTTCTTT CSVLKDRVVTEAFF
TRBJ2-3 TRBV24-1 - TRBD1 TGTGCCACCAGTGATCTCCCCGGGACAGGCCCCTATTTT CATSDLPGTGPYF
TRBJ2-1 TRBV11-3 - TRBD2 TGTGCCAGCAGCTTAGGGAGTCTAGCGGGTCTCAATGAGCAGTTCTTC CASSLGSLAGLNEQFF
TRBJ1-3 TRBV12-3/TRBV12-4 few - TGTGCCAGCAGTCCCCAGGGTACTGGAAACACCATATATTTT CASSPQGTGNTIYF
TRBJ2-1 TRBV7-6 many TRBD2 TGTGCCAGCAGCTTAGGGTCTTTTGGCGGGGGGTACTTC CASSLGSFGGGYF
TRBJ1-2 TRBV12-3/TRBV12-4 few - TGTGCCAGCACCCCAGGGGTGGGTTATGGCTACACCTTC CASTPGVGYGYTF
TRBJ1-2 TRBV12-3/TRBV12-4 many - TGTGCCAGCACTTTAGGGGCATATGGCTACACCTTC CASTLGAYGYTF
TRBJ2-6 TRBV25-1 few TRBD2 TGTGCCAGCATGATAGCGGGTGGGGCCAACGTCCTGACTTTC CASMIAGGANVLTF
TRBJ2-1 TRBV18 few TRBD1 TGTGCCAGCTCACCCCCCGGGACAGGGCCCTACAATGAGCAGTTCTTC CASSPPGTGPYNEQFF
TRBJ2-1 TRBV6-6 few TRBD2 TGTGCCAGCAGTCCCGGAGGGGCGGGAGGAAATGAGCAGTTCTTC CASSPGGAGGNEQFF
TRBJ2-7 TRBV18 few TRBD2 TGTGCCAGCTCACCAACTAGCGGGAGGAGGTACGAGCAGTACTTC CASSPTSGRRYEQYF
TRBJ2-3 TRBV4-1 - TRBD2 TGCGCCAGCAGCCAAGATCGGGGGGGGGGCCGCACAGATACGCAGTATTTT CASSQDRGGGRTDTQYF
TRBJ1-1 TRBV12-3/TRBV12-4 few - TGTGCCAGCAGTTCTTATGGGGGGGCAGGTACTGAAGCTTTCTTT CASSSYGGAGTEAFF
TRBJ2-5 TRBV15 - TRBD1 TGTGCCACAGGCCGGGACAGGGTGGGGGAGACCCAGTACTTC CATGRDRVGETQYF
TRBJ2-2 TRBV11-2 few TRBD2 TGTGCCAGCAGCACACTAGCGGGAAGCGTTTTCGGGGAGCTGTTTTTT CASSTLAGSVFGELFF
TRBJ2-7 TRBV12-3/TRBV12-4 few TRBD2 TGTGCCAGCAGTTTATCGCCTAGCGGGATCTACGAGCAGTACTTC CASSLSPSGIYEQYF
TRBJ1-2 TRBV5-1 - - TGCGCCAGCAGCTTGGAAACAGGGAATCGCTACACCTTC CASSLETGNRYTF
TRBJ2-1 TRBV24-1 - - TGTGCCACGAAACGGGGTGACTACAATGAGCAGTTCTTC CATKRGDYNEQFF
TRBJ1-5 TRBV20-1 - - TGCAGTGCTAGTGGCGCTAATCAGCCCCAGCATTTT CSASGANQPQHF
TRBJ2-3 TRBV6-2/TRBV6-3 many TRBD1 TGTGCCAGCGCCGACGGGACAGGGGTCCGAGATACGCAGTATTTT CASADGTGVRDTQYF
TRBJ2-5 TRBV5-1 many - TGCGCCAGCAGCTTGGAAGTTGGGGCAGATCAAGAGACCCAGTACTTC CASSLEVGADQETQYF
TRBJ2-3 TRBV5-1 - TRBD2 TGCGCCAGCAGCTTGAGGGGACTAGAGCAGAGGACGCAGTATTTT CASSLRGLEQRTQYF
TRBJ2-6 TRBV7-2 - TRBD2 TGTGCCAGCAGCTTAAGACTAGCACCCGGGGCCAACGTCCTGACTTTC CASSLRLAPGANVLTF
TRBJ2-7 TRBV20-1 few - TGCAGTGCTAGAGGAGGGGTGGACTACGAGCAGTACTTC CSARGGVDYEQYF
TRBJ1-1 TRBV5-1 - - TGCGCCAGCAGCTTGAGTGGGGCTATGAACACTGAAGCTTTCTTT CASSLSGAMNTEAFF
TRBJ2-3 TRBV5-1 few - TGCGCCAGCAGCATCACGCCCGAGATGATGGATACGCAGTATTTT CASSITPEMMDTQYF
TRBJ1-2 TRBV15 few - TGTGCCACCAGCAGAGATCGAACAGGGAGTGGGAGCTACACCTTC CATSRDRTGSGSYTF
TRBJ1-2 TRBV6-5 many TRBD1 TGTGCCACTCAGAAGACAGGGCGGAATTATGGCTACACCTTC CATQKTGRNYGYTF